Included here is one T cell receptor (beta chain) sequence, with context. The antigen is undetermined. Measured with immunoSEQ multiplex PCR; TCRdb has only the in-frame clones, and not every one. The sample contains 36,000 or so clones, about 80% of which appear only once. Germline V gives CDR1 MGHDK, CDR2 SYGVNS. The V gene lost 6 bases and the J gene lost 5 bases, with 13 bases spanning the gap. This CDR3 contains 13 residues. These data belong to a study of CD4 T cells in relation to SARS-CoV-2 and coronaviruses. Notes on the study in general: Each donor contributed either pre-pandemic or post-infection samples, not both.

Source material: memory CD4+ T cells from PBMCs, cultured in vitro. The clonotype was recovered from an adult with COVID-19. V gene TRBV25-1 combines with J gene TRBJ1-2; possibly TRBD1 for D (6 bases). CDR3 nucleotides: TGTGCCAGCAGACAGGGTGGGTTGTATGGCTACACCTTC. It encodes CASRQGGLYGYTF.